One sample yielded the 2 T cell receptor beta chains listed below, sequenced in a study of a mutant IDH1 vaccine in newly diagnosed glioma. Time point of the sample: week 11, during vaccination. Doses comprised 300 ug of mutant IDH1 20-mer peptide each, plus topical imiquimod. Their antigens are not known. Data came from immunoSEQ multiplex PCR; TCRdb stores just in-frame clones and leaves some out. The sample includes more than 55,000 clones, about four fifths of them seen just once. The sample was PBMCs, taken from a glioma patient whose treatment included an IDH1 peptide vaccine. All receptors come from a man aged 25-45 years with glioma.

The rearrangement joins TRBV9 to TRBJ2-1, with D perhaps matching TRBD1 (6 bases). The germline V gene encodes CDR1 SGDLS and CDR2 YYNGEE. CDR3 length: 16 residues. V dropped 0 bases and J dropped 6 bases, with 16 bases sitting between them. The DNA for the CDR3 is TGTGCCAGCAGCGTAGGAAGAGCGTTAGGGGGCAATGAGCAGTTCTTC. Encoded protein: CASSVGRALGGNEQFF.

This chain links TRBV25-1 with TRBJ2-7; D remains unclear. The V end was cut by 6 bases, the J end by 2 bases, with 2 bases between. In germline, CDR1 is MGHDK, CDR2 SYGVNS. This CDR3 is 10 amino acids long. The CDR3 reads CASRAYEQYF. The CDR3 DNA reads as TGTGCCAGCAGAGCCTACGAGCAGTACTTC.